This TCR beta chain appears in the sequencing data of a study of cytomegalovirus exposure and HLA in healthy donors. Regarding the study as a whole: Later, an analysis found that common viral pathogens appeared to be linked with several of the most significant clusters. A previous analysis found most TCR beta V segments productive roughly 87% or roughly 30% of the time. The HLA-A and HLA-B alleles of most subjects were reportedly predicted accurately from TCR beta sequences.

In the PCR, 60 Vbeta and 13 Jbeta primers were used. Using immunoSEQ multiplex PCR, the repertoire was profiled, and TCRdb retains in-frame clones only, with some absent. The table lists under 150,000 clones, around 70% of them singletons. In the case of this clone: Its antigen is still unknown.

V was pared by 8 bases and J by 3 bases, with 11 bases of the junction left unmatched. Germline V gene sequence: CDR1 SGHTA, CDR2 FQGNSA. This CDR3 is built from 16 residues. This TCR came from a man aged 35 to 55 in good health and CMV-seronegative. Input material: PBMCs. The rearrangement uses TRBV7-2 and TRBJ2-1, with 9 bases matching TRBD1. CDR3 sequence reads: CASQLPGTGNYNEQFF. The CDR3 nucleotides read TGTGCCAGCCAACTTCCGGGGACAGGGAACTACAATGAGCAGTTCTTC. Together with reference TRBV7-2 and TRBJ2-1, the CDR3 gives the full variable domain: GAGVSQSPSNKVTEKGKDVELRCDPISGHTALYWYRQSLGQGLEFLIYFQGNSAPDKSGLPSDRFSAERTGGSVSTLTIQRTQQEDSAVYLCASQLPGTGNYNEQFFGPGTRLTVL.